The text below deals with one TCR beta chain. Its antigen remains undetermined. No much larger clonotype is one base removed from it; base qualities were not supplied. This entry is derived from a study of T cell clonotyping in hematopoietic cell transplantation (dated by TCRdb to the early 2020s). For the study in its entirety: The study collected roughly 150 blood samples from approximately 32 consecutive transplant recipients and their related donors. Recruitment of patients ran from 2015 to early 2017, and follow-up continued until late 2020 or until death.

With the immunoSEQ assay, which is a bias-controlled multiplex PCR relying on V- and J-specific primers, TCR beta CDR3 regions were amplified from genomic DNA. A proprietary barcode and Illumina adapter sequences were added to the CDR3 amplicons in a second PCR step. CDR3 libraries were sequenced on an Illumina MiSeq instrument. Concerning the study's data processing: Export and quality control were done with immunoSEQ Analyzer 3.0, while downstream analyses used R Bioconductor and Immunarch. Repertoire metrics were calculated using only productive rearrangements within the normalized downsampled data set. Pathologically expanded clonotypes were defined as those larger than 5 templates in the normalized cohort. The Inverse Simpson Index was used to measure repertoire diversity. To capture all clonotypes, CMV-specificity analyses were performed on the non-normalized data set. In its TCRdb copy, this immuneACCESS table keeps in-frame sequences only and misses some clones. Where compared with another copy, unresolved V genes explain less than half of these, and the others have no known cause. V and J calls and clone size follow that table, whereas D and trimming were derived from the DNA. The sample yields roughly 14,000 clones; more than 75% were counted once. Over 10% of the sample is held by the ten biggest clonotypes.

Interpreted using the paper, the time point label stands for: 100 days after allo-HCT. Blood samples were obtained from recipients approximately 28 days before transplant and at days 30, 100 and 180 after transplant. Nuclei Lysis Solution was used to extract genomic DNA from fresh or cryopreserved unfractionated peripheral blood mononuclear cells. Study-wide conclusions, independent of this receptor: The sample size was limited and the cells went unsorted, which meant the CD4 and CD8 repertoire contributions could not be told apart. Inverse Simpson Index values from donors and from recipients before transplant predicted broader TCR repertoire diversity after transplant. Recipient repertoires showed only a small fraction of overlap with donor repertoires, and over 95% appeared de novo at the given depth. After transplant, TCR diversity in recipients dropped, and pathologically expanded clonotypes climbed progressively between day 30 and day 180.

V is trimmed back by 7 bases and J by 6 bases, and the junction contains 5 bases that no gene match accounts for. Taken from the germline V gene, the CDR1 and CDR2 loops are MGHDK and SYGVNS. The CDR3, from cysteine to phenylalanine, totals 15 residues. Here the CDR3 DNA is all that survives: 45 bases in frame from base 1. The clonotype comes from a male patient between 45 and 60 years old who had an allogeneic stem cell transplant from an unrelated donor, so T cells may come from the graft donor. Some clones in this sample may be carry-over from other donors' samples. Specimen: PBMCs, collected 100 days after allogeneic stem cell transplant. The chain is encoded by TRBV25-1 joined to TRBJ2-1, with 14 middle bases fitting TRBD2. The base sequence is TGTGCCAGCAACCCTGGGACTAGCGGGAGCAATGAGCAGTTCTTC. Its protein reads: CASNPGTSGSNEQFF.